Below are 31 T cell receptor beta chains sequenced from a single sample in a study of early T cells in non-severe SARS-CoV-2 infection. MiXCR was run by TCRdb on the 5' RACE reads, yielding one entry per CDR3 protein. The top ten hold about a third of the sample, which has about 30,000 distinct CDR3 sequences, approximately 7% seen once. The material sequenced was whole blood. The origin of the receptors is an adult who was a healthcare worker with PCR-confirmed SARS-CoV-2 infection or an uninfected control (not recorded which).

The chain has TRBV20-1 and TRBJ1-3, with 8 bases fitting TRBD1. V lost 0 bases, J lost 3 bases, and 4 bases stayed unmatched. This CDR3 contains 15 residues. Germline CDR1 DFQATT, CDR2 SNEGSKA (reference sequence). CDR3 loop: CSAREQGVGGNTIYF. CDR3 bases: TGCAGTGCTAGAGAACAGGGGGTCGGTGGAAACACCATATATTTT.

This clonotype has a handful of counts. V gene TRBV13 combines with J gene TRBJ2-5; 9 nucleotides match TRBD1. The trim removed 5 bases at V and 7 bases at J, leaving 11 bases unmatched. This CDR3 spans 15 amino acids. Per germline, CDR1 PRHDT and CDR2 FYEKMQ (reference sequence). This CDR3 is CASSRRTGQGGTQYF. CDR3 DNA: TGTGCCAGCAGCAGACGCACGGGACAGGGTGGGACCCAGTACTTC.

This clonotype was seen repeatedly, ten times or more. J is TRBJ2-3 and V is TRBV6-2 or TRBV6-3; 8 positions match TRBD2. The J segment lost 2 bases and the V segment lost 6 bases, leaving 4 bases of the junction unmatched. Germline V gene sequence: CDR1 MNHEY, CDR2 SVGEGT. This CDR3 is built from 14 residues. CDR3 loop: CASRGGGTTDTQYF. The CDR3 nucleotides are TGTGCCAGCAGAGGCGGGGGGACCACAGATACGCAGTATTTT.

This clonotype was detected only a few times. The chain has TRBV12-3 or TRBV12-4 and TRBJ2-5; weak D call: TRBD1 (6 bases). The CDR3 totals 14 residues. V lost 1 base and J lost 2, with 8 bases in between. This CDR3 reads CASSLGTVQETQYF. For the CDR3, the DNA is TGTGCCAGCAGTTTAGGGACAGTGCAAGAGACCCAGTACTTC.

This clonotype was recorded many times. The CDR3 bases are TGTGCCAGCAGCCATGCTGGGGGTCAGCCCCAGCATTTT. Translation: CASSHAGGQPQHF. The rearrangement uses TRBV3-1 and TRBJ1-5; maybe TRBD1 (5 bases). Germline loops: CDR1 LGHDT, CDR2 YNNKEL (reference sequence). The CDR3 totals 13 residues. Trimming took off 3 bases at V and 6 bases at J, with 9 bases between the two ends.

This clonotype was counted between two and nine times. This sequence joins TRBV20-1 and TRBJ2-3; TRBD2 matches 11 bases. Germline V lookup: CDR1 DFQATT, CDR2 SNEGSKA (reference sequence). With 7 bases clipped from V and 6 bases from J, the junction kept 6 bases outside the gene matches. This CDR3 comprises 13 residues. The CDR3 DNA reads as TGCAGTGGACTAGCGGGACCCCAGGATACGCAGTATTTT. Protein sequence: CSGLAGPQDTQYF.

This clonotype has ten or more counts. The chain couples TRBV6-4 to TRBJ1-5; 8 positions match TRBD1. The CDR3 spans 17 residues. Germline values: CDR1 MRHNA, CDR2 SNTAGT. The junction had 13 bases not matched to a gene; V was cut back by 2 bases and J by 7 bases. DNA of the CDR3: TGTGCCAGCAGTGACAGGTTCAGGACAGGGACATGGCAGCCCCAGCATTTT. Translating gives CASSDRFRTGTWQPQHF.

The table lists this clonotype with many counts. The chain employs TRBV7-2 and TRBJ2-7, with TRBD1 identical over 7 bases. Germline V lookup: CDR1 SGHTA, CDR2 FQGNSA. The CDR3 has 15 amino acids. Unmatched junction bases numbered 7, after V lost 5 bases and J lost 0 bases. The CDR3 DNA is TGTGCCAGCAGCATAAACAGGGGTAGCTCCTACGAGCAGTACTTC. This gives the protein CASSINRGSSYEQYF.

This clonotype was detected ten times or more. The J gene is TRBJ1-2, the V gene TRBV20-1; the D gene is possibly TRBD1 (5 bases). In germline, CDR1 is DFQATT, CDR2 SNEGSKA (reference sequence). With 0 bases removed from V and 3 bases from J, the gap between germline ends came to 11 bases. The CDR3 sequence is 14 residues long. CDR3 in DNA: TGCAGTGCTAGAGATTGGGACGGCGACTATGGCTACACCTTC. It codes for CSARDWDGDYGYTF.

This clonotype has at least ten counts. The chain couples TRBV11-3 to TRBJ2-7, with TRBD2 identical over 9 bases. Germline V gene data show CDR1 as SGHNT and CDR2 as YENEEA. The CDR3 has 14 residues. With 10 bases clipped from V and 1 base from J, the junction kept 8 bases outside the gene matches. The CDR3 is CAISPAGGSYEQYF. CDR3 sequence (DNA): TGTGCCATCTCCCCTGCGGGAGGGTCCTACGAGCAGTACTTC. The full variable domain, in which reference TRBV11-3 and TRBJ2-7 provide the parts outside the CDR3, is EAGVVQSPRYKIIEKKQPVAFWCNPISGHNTLYWYLQNLGQGPELLIRYENEEAVDDSQLPKDRFSAERLKGVDSTLKIQPAELGDSAVYLCAISPAGGSYEQYFGPGTRLTVT.

This clonotype was found many times. The chain links TRBV2 to TRBJ2-1; D is unclear. V lost 6 bases, J lost 9 bases, and 9 bases lay in between. The germline gives CDR1 SNHLY, CDR2 FYNNEI. This CDR3 has 11 residues. The CDR3 sequence is CASSPSGEQFF. The CDR3 region has the DNA TGTGCCAGCAGCCCCAGTGGTGAGCAGTTCTTC.

J is TRBJ2-7 and V is TRBV7-8; D remains ambiguous. Per germline, CDR1 SGHVS and CDR2 FQNEAQ. There are 12 residues in the CDR3. Trimming cost V 3 bases and J 4 bases, with 7 bases left between them. In DNA, the CDR3 is TGTGCCAGCAGCTTTCCCCAATACGAGCAGTACTTC. The encoded protein is CASSFPQYEQYF.

This clonotype was recorded at least ten times. The chain carries TRBV6-5 and TRBJ2-2, with a weak D call TRBD1 (5 bases). The V end lost 2 bases, the J end lost 4 bases, and 5 bases lay between the germline ends. The V gene's germline CDR1 is MNHEY and CDR2 SVGAGI. The CDR3 has 13 amino acids. CDR3 protein: CASSYDSTGELFF. The CDR3 DNA is TGTGCCAGCAGTTACGACAGCACCGGGGAGCTGTTTTTT.

Details on this clonotype: A much bigger clone sits one base away, suggesting this may be a read error. The chain couples TRBV4-1 to TRBJ1-6; possibly TRBD1 for D (5 bases). Germline V gene lookup returns CDR1 MGHRA and CDR2 YSYEKL. The CDR3 has 14 residues. CDR3 protein: CASSQDSGNSPLRF. Written as DNA, the CDR3 is TGCGCCAGCAGCCAAGACTCAGGGAATTCACCCCTCCGCTTT.

In its sample, this clonotype was seen a few times. This chain links TRBV12-3 or TRBV12-4 with TRBJ2-7; D possibly corresponds to TRBD2 (6 bases). The CDR3 consists of 15 residues. Trimming stripped 3 bases from V and 2 bases from J, with 14 bases between. CDR3 coding DNA: TGTGCCAGCAGTTTTAGGCGGGGCCGTCCCTACGAGCAGTACTTC. Amino acid sequence: CASSFRRGRPYEQYF.

The sample holds a few counts of this clonotype. The gene calls are TRBV12-3 or TRBV12-4 and TRBJ2-7; 7 bases match TRBD2. The CDR3 sequence is 15 residues long. V shed 4 bases, J shed 5 bases, and the junction held 11 bases outside the gene matches. DNA of the CDR3: TGTGCCAGCAGTTCAGCTACGGGAGGAGTAGACGAGCAGTACTTC. This encodes CASSSATGGVDEQYF.

This clonotype was recorded at least ten times. The rearrangement uses TRBV5-1 and TRBJ2-1; D might be TRBD2 (6 bases). V lost 2 bases and J 2 bases, leaving 11 bases between the germline ends. The CDR3 has 15 amino acids. Per germline, CDR1 SGHRS and CDR2 YFSETQ. The CDR3 loop is CASSLGLATYNEQFF. The CDR3 region has the DNA TGCGCCAGCAGCTTAGGGCTAGCGACCTACAATGAGCAGTTCTTC.

There are a few counts of this clonotype. This sequence joins TRBV5-4 and TRBJ2-5, with D tentatively TRBD1 or TRBD2 (5 bases each). The CDR3 consists of 13 residues. CDR1 is SGHNT and CDR2 is YYREEE in the germline V gene (reference sequence). Trimming left V 5 bases short and J 4 bases short, with 12 bases between. The CDR3 reads CASSPGDRETQYF. The CDR3 nucleotides read TGTGCCAGCAGTCCCGGGGACCGAGAGACCCAGTACTTC.

This clonotype has just a few counts. The rearrangement uses TRBV2 and TRBJ2-3, with D hard to call. The germline V gene encodes CDR1 SNHLY and CDR2 FYNNEI. V was shortened by 1 base and J by 7 bases, with 6 bases between the two germline ends. The CDR3 runs to 12 residues. CDR3 sequence: CASSEEPYTQYF. DNA of the CDR3: TGTGCCAGCAGTGAAGAGCCTTATACGCAGTATTTT.

The DNA for the CDR3 is TGCGCCAGCAGCCTCCGACAGGGGGAGAACACTGAAGCTTTCTTT. It yields the protein CASSLRQGENTEAFF. V and J are TRBV4-1 and TRBJ1-1; 9 bases match TRBD1. CDR1 is MGHRA, CDR2 YSYEKL, per germline. This CDR3 is built from 15 residues. With 4 bases clipped from V and 1 base from J, the junction kept 4 bases outside the gene matches.

The rearrangement uses TRBV28 and TRBJ2-2, with D possibly TRBD2 on 5 matching bases. This CDR3 has 12 residues. Germline V CDR1 and CDR2: MDHEN, SYDVKM. Deletions cut 6 bases from V and 5 bases from J, with 7 bases between. CDR3 region: CASSLATGELFF. The CDR3 coding sequence is TGTGCCAGCAGCTTAGCGACCGGGGAGCTGTTTTTT.

There are many counts of this clonotype. The chain couples TRBV7-2 to TRBJ2-2; 8 bases fit TRBD2. CDR1 and CDR2 from the germline V gene are SGHTA and FQGNSA. The CDR3 has 15 residues. V trimming: 2 bases; J trimming: 3 bases; junction bases outside the gene matches: 2. This CDR3 is CASSLSGGDTGELFF. CDR3 nucleotide sequence: TGTGCCAGCAGCTTAAGCGGGGGAGACACCGGGGAGCTGTTTTTT.

This clonotype was seen ten or more times. This chain uses TRBV7-9 with TRBJ2-1; 7 positions agree with TRBD1. Trimming cost V 1 base and J 8 bases; bases outside gene matches: 11. The CDR3 is 16 amino acids. The germline CDR1 and CDR2 sequences are SEHNR and FQNEAQ (reference sequence). The DNA for the CDR3 is TGTGCCAGCAGCTTAGGAGACGGCAGGGGGATCGATGAGCAGTTCTTC. This codes for CASSLGDGRGIDEQFF.

This clonotype was recorded many times. The rearrangement joins TRBV4-2 to TRBJ2-5; D ambiguous. Germline V CDR1 and CDR2: LGHNA, YNFKEQ. V lost 1 base and J 1 base, leaving 7 bases between the germline ends. This CDR3 is built from 14 residues. The CDR3 loop is CASSQGFGQETQYF. For the CDR3, the DNA is TGTGCCAGCAGCCAAGGGTTCGGCCAAGAGACCCAGTACTTC.

By sample fraction, this clonotype is medium-sized. The chain couples TRBV7-9 to TRBJ2-1, with D hard to call. This CDR3 spans 12 amino acids. The V end was cut by 5 bases, the J end by 8 bases, with 10 bases between. CDR1 is SEHNR and CDR2 is FQNEAQ in the germline V gene (reference sequence). The CDR3 loop reads CASSPSKDEQFF. CDR3 bases: TGTGCCAGCAGCCCGAGCAAGGATGAGCAGTTCTTC.

This clonotype was observed at least ten times. The V gene is TRBV6-1, the J gene TRBJ2-4, with D perhaps matching TRBD2 (5 bases). Germline values: CDR1 MNHNS, CDR2 SASEGT. This CDR3 region has 15 residues. V was trimmed by 0 bases and J by 5 bases, leaving 11 bases between them. The CDR3 sequence is CASSEADLSENIQYF. The CDR3 bases are TGTGCCAGCAGTGAAGCGGACTTATCCGAAAACATTCAGTACTTC.

The table lists this clonotype with a few counts. This chain joins TRBV5-1 and TRBJ1-5, with D tentatively TRBD1 (5 bases). In germline, CDR1 is SGHRS, CDR2 YFSETQ. Trimming shortened V by 0 bases and J by 5 bases, and 12 bases separated the two germline ends. This CDR3 spans 15 amino acids. Here the CDR3 DNA reads TGCGCCAGCAGCTTGGGGCAGGGATCCGATCAGCCCCAGCATTTT. It is translated as CASSLGQGSDQPQHF.

There are many counts of this clonotype. The rearrangement links TRBV5-5 to TRBJ1-2; D is unresolved. Germline CDR1 is SGHKS and CDR2 is YYEKEE (reference sequence). The germline V and J ends were trimmed by 4 bases and 8 bases, with 21 bases remaining between them. This CDR3 spans 15 amino acids. The CDR3 nucleotides are TGTGCCAGCAGCAATCTAAGAGAGGGCCCGAGAGGCTACACCTTC. Protein sequence: CASSNLREGPRGYTF. Combining the CDR3 with reference TRBV5-5 and TRBJ1-2 gives the whole variable domain DAGVTQSPTHLIKTRGQQVTLRCSPISGHKSVSWYQQVLGQGPQFIFQYYEKEERGRGNFPDRFSARQFPNYSSELNVNALLLGDSALYLCASSNLREGPRGYTFGSGTRLTVV.

In this sample, this clonotype turned up a few times. The chain has TRBV7-3 and TRBJ2-3; the match to TRBD2 covers 12 bases. The CDR3 covers 17 residues. Losses at the gene ends were 4 bases for V and 9 bases for J; bases not matched to a gene: 14. The V gene's germline CDR1 is SGHTA and CDR2 FQGTGA. CDR3 sequence (DNA): TGTGCCAGCAGCTCCTCCTCTAGCGGGAGGGCCTCAGGGACGCAGTATTTT. Translating gives CASSSSSSGRASGTQYF.

The chain recombines TRBV3-1 with TRBJ2-1, with D perhaps matching TRBD2 (6 bases). The CDR3 runs 16 residues. The germline V gene encodes CDR1 LGHDT and CDR2 YNNKEL (reference sequence). Trimming removed 5 bases at V and 4 bases at J, with 18 bases between. The CDR3 is CASSKRGRGNYNEQFF. CDR3 in DNA: TGTGCCAGCAGCAAAAGGGGTCGGGGGAATTACAATGAGCAGTTCTTC.

As concerns this clonotype: One base away lies a much larger clone, so this may be a sequencing read error. V usage is TRBV4-3 and J usage is TRBJ1-6, with D possibly matching TRBD1 (5 bases). Trimming cost V 3 bases and J 0 bases, with 15 bases left between them. The germline CDR1 and CDR2 sequences are LGHNA and YSLEER. This CDR3 is 18 amino acids long. CDR3 sequence reads: CASSQSIRQSSYNSPLHF. The CDR3 bases are TGCGCCAGCAGCCAGTCAATCCGACAGAGCTCCTATAATTCACCCCTCCACTTT.